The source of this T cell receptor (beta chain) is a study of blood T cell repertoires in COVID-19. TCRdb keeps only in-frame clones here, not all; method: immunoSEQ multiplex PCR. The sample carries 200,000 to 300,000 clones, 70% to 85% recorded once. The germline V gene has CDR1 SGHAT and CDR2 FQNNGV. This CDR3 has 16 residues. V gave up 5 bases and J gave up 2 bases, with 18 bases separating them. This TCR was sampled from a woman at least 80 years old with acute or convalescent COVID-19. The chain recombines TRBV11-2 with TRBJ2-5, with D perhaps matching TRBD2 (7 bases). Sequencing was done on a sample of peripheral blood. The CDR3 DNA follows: TGTGCCAGCAGCCCGCGGGGGACACTTTGGCAAGAGACCCAGTACTTC. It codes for CASSPRGTLWQETQYF.